This TCR beta chain was recovered during a study of response to subunit inactivated influenza vaccine. There are a few counts of this clonotype. No antigen is known for it. Overall study results and limits: With each seasonal influenza vaccination, the authors suggested, few new T cells are recruited.

MiXCR, applied by TCRdb to the RT-PCR reads, yields one record per CDR3 protein. The table lists hundreds of thousands of distinct CDR3 sequences, approximately 12% of them singletons, with about 10% in the top ten. Germline trimming cut 3 bases from V and 2 bases from J; bases unmatched to any gene: 7. CDR1 is SGHTA, CDR2 FQGNSA, per germline. The CDR3 runs to 15 residues. The V gene is TRBV7-2, the J gene TRBJ2-7; TRBD1 aligns across 7 bases. The specimen comprised PBMCs from blood, sampled on the day of vaccination. This sequence originates from a man aged 50-60 years who received an inactivated influenza vaccine. In DNA form, the CDR3 reads TGTGCCAGCAGCTTGACAGGGAGCACAACCTACGAGCAGTACTTC. Translation gives CASSLTGSTTYEQYF.